This T cell receptor beta chain comes out of a study of T-cell reconstitution after alpha-beta-depleted transplantation in children. Unique molecular identifiers were used to barcode this TCRbeta library. A single record per CDR3 protein comes from TCRdb applying MiXCR to the PCR reads. The sample yields more than 200,000 distinct CDR3 sequences, roughly 24% seen once. Study conclusions and caveats: Among T cells one year after transplant, newly produced cells accounted for most counts and diversity. Recipient T cells and thymic progenitors that survived gave rise to the high TCRbeta diversity observed at day 60 in some patients. Reportedly, roughly two months post-transplant, alpha-beta T cells arose from several hundred expanded graft clones.

The table lists this clonotype with many counts. Its target is not known. CDR3 length equals 10 residues. Trimming left V 5 bases short and J 6 bases short, with 4 bases between. Germline CDR1 SQVTM, CDR2 ANQGSEA. The starting material was PBMCs, obtained before TCRalphabeta/CD19-depleted stem cell transplant. The chain has TRBV29-1 and TRBJ1-4; D is unclear. The sequence was obtained from a girl aged 2 to 10 with Fanconi anemia, due to receive a stem cell transplant. CDR3: CSVMDEKLFF. The CDR3 bases are TGCAGCGTTATGGATGAAAAACTGTTTTTT.